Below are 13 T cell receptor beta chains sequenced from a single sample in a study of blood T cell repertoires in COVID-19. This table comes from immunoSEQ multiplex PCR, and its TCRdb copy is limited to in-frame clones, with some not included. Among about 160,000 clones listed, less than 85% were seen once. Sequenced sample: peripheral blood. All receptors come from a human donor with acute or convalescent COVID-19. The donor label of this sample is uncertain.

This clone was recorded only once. CDR3 loop: CASSLYGTENTEAFF. CDR3 nucleotide sequence: TGTGCCAGCAGCTTATACGGGACAGAGAACACTGAAGCTTTCTTT. The chain couples TRBV7-8 to TRBJ1-1; 7 nucleotides match TRBD1. Germline values: CDR1 SGHVS, CDR2 FQNEAQ. V lost 2 bases, J lost 1 base, and 4 bases stayed unmatched. The CDR3 covers 15 residues.

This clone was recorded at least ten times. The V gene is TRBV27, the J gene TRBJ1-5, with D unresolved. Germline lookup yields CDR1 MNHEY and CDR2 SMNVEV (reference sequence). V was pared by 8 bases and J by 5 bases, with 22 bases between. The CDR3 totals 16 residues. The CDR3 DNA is TGTGCCAGCTCCCCGTCCGCGTACGGAGGCCATCAGCCCCAGCATTTT. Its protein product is CASSPSAYGGHQPQHF.

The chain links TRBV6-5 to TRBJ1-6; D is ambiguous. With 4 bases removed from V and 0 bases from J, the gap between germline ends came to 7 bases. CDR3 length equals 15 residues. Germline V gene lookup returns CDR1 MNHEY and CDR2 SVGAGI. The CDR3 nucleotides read TGTGCCAGCAGTTTCGGGTACTCCTATAATTCACCCCTCCACTTT. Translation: CASSFGYSYNSPLHF.

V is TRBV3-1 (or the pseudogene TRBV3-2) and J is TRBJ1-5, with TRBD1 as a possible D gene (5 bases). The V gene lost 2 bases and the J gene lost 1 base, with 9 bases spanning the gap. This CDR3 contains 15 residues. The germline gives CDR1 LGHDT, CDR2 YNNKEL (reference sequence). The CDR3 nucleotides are TGTGCCAGCAGCCAATACAGGACCAGCAATCAGCCCCAGCATTTT. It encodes CASSQYRTSNQPQHF.

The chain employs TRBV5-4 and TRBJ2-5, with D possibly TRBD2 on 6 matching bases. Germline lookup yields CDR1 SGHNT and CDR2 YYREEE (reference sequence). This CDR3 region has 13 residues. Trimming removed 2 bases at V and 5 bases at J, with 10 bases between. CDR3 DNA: TGTGCCAGCAGCTTAGGAGGGTGGGAGACCCAGTACTTC. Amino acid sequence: CASSLGGWETQYF.

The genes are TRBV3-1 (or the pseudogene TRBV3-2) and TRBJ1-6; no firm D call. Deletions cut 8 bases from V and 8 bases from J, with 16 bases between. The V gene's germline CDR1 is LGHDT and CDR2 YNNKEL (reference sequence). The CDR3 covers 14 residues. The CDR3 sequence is CASSSRRADSPLHF. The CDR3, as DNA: TGTGCCAGCTCCTCGAGGAGGGCGGATTCACCCCTCCACTTT.

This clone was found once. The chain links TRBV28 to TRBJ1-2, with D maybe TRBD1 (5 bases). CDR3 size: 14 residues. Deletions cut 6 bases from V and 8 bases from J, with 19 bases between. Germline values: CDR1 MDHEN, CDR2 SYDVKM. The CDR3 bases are TGTGCCAGCAGGGACGGTGGCAGGGCCGAGGGCTACACCTTC. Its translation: CASRDGGRAEGYTF.

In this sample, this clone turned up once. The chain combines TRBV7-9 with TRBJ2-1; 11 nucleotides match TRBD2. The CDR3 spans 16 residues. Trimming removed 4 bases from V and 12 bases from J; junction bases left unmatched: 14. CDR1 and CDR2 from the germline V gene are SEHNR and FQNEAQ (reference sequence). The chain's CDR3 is CASSSAASGGTLGQFF. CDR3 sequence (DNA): TGTGCCAGCAGCTCCGCGGCTAGCGGGGGGACTTTAGGGCAGTTCTTC.

The CDR3 nucleotides read TGCAGCGCCCTCCCGGGACAGGGGTACAATGAGCAGTTCTTC. It codes for CSALPGQGYNEQFF. J is TRBJ2-1 and V is TRBV29-1, with 10 bases aligning to TRBD1. This CDR3 region has 14 residues. Losses at the gene ends were 7 bases for V and 4 bases for J; bases not matched to a gene: 7. Germline V gene data show CDR1 as SQVTM and CDR2 as ANQGSEA.

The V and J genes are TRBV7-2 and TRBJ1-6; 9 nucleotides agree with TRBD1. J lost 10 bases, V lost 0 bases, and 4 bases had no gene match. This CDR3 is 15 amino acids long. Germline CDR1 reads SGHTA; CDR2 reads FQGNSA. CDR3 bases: TGTGCCAGCAGCTTAGCCGTTACAGGGGGCTCACCCCTCCACTTT. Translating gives CASSLAVTGGSPLHF. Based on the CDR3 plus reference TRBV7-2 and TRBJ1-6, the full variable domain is GAGVSQSPSNKVTEKGKDVELRCDPISGHTALYWYRQSLGQGLEFLIYFQGNSAPDKSGLPSDRFSAERTGGSVSTLTIQRTQQEDSAVYLCASSLAVTGGSPLHFGNGTRLTVT.

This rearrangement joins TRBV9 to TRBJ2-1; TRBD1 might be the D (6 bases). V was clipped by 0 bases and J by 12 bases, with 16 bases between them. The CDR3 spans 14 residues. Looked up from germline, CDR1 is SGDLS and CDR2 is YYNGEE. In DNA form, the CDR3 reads TGTGCCAGCAGCGTAGACGCGGACAGTCGGGGGCAGTTCTTC. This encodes CASSVDADSRGQFF.

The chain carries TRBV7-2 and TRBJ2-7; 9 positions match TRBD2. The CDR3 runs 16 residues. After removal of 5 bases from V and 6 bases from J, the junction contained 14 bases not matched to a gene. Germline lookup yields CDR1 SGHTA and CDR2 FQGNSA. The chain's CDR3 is CASSIPSGATGLEQYF. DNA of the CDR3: TGTGCCAGCAGCATCCCTAGCGGGGCCACAGGCCTCGAGCAGTACTTC.

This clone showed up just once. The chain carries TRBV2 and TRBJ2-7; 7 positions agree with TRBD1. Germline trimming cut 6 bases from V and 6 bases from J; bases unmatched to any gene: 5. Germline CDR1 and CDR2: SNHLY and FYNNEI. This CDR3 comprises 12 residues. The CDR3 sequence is CASRVGTAEQYF. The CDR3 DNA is TGTGCCAGCAGGGTCGGGACAGCCGAGCAGTACTTC.